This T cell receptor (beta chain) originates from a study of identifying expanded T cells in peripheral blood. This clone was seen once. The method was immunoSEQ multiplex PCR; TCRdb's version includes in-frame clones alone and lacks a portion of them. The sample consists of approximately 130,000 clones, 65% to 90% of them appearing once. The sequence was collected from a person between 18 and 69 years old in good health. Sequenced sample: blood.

This CDR3 is CASSPGGAQNNEQFF. The CDR3 nucleotides are TGTGCCAGCAGCCCCGGCGGGGCCCAGAACAATGAGCAGTTCTTC. The V gene is TRBV9, the J gene TRBJ2-1, with D perhaps TRBD2 (6 bases). This CDR3 comprises 15 residues. Trimming pared 4 bases from V and 5 bases from J, leaving 16 bases between. The germline V gene has CDR1 SGDLS and CDR2 YYNGEE. Full variable domain (rest looked up from reference TRBV9 and TRBJ2-1): DSGVTQTPKHLITATGQRVTLRCSPRSGDLSVYWYQQSLDQGLQFLIQYYNGEERAKGNILERFSAQQFPDLHSELNLSSLELGDSALYFCASSPGGAQNNEQFFGPGTRLTVL.